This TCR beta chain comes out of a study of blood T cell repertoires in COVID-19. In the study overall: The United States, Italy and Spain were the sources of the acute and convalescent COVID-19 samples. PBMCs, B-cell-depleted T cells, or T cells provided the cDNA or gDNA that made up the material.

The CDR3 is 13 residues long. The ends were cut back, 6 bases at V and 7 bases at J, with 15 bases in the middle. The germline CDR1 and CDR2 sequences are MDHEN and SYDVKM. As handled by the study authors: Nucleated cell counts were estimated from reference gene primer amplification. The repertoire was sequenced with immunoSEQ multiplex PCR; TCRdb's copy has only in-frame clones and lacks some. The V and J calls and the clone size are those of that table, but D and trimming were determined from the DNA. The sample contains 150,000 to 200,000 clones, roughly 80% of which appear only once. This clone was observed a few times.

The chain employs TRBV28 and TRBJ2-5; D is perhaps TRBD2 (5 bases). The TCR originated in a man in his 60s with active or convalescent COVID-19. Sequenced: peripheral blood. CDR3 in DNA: TGTGCCAGCAGGATCCGGGGTGGAGGGACCCAGTACTTC. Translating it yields CASRIRGGGTQYF.